One sample yielded the 24 T cell receptor beta chains listed below, sequenced in a study of PD-1 blockade in classical Hodgkin lymphoma. Clones were sequenced by immunoSEQ multiplex PCR, and TCRdb holds only the in-frame ones, with some missing. The sample has 23,000 or so clones; 72% are singletons. The time point here: cycle 4 day 1 (C4D1), after about 6 weeks of nivolumab. Patients all relapsed after autologous stem cell transplantation, and there was variation in brentuximab vedotin exposure. The material was peripheral blood mononuclear cells (PBMCs), obtained before the fourth cycle of nivolumab. These receptors were obtained from a human donor with classical Hodgkin lymphoma.

The V call is TRBV5-1, the J call TRBJ1-1, with a possible D match to TRBD1 (5 bases). This CDR3 is 16 amino acids long. CDR1 is SGHRS, CDR2 YFSETQ, per germline. Trimming removed 2 bases at V and 0 bases at J, with 14 bases between. CDR3 region: CASSFGGGFMNTEAFF. In nucleotides, the CDR3 is TGCGCCAGCAGCTTCGGCGGGGGGTTCATGAACACTGAAGCTTTCTTT.

This clone was picked up a small number of times. The chain is built from TRBV4-2 and TRBJ2-4; 9 bases line up with TRBD2. J lost 5 bases, V lost 4 bases, and 15 bases had no gene match. Germline CDR1 and CDR2: LGHNA and YNFKEQ. The CDR3 sequence is 18 residues long. CDR3 protein: CASSRSHGGGAGENIQYF. The DNA of the CDR3 is TGTGCCAGCAGCCGAAGCCACGGCGGGGGGGCGGGAGAAAACATTCAGTACTTC.

This sequence joins TRBV19 and TRBJ1-6; TRBD1 is a possible D gene (6 bases). V gave up 5 bases and J gave up 6 bases, with 17 bases separating them. Germline V lookup: CDR1 LNHDA, CDR2 SQIVND (reference sequence). The CDR3 consists of 16 residues. CDR3 sequence: CASSLDRSSPNSPLHF. The DNA for the CDR3 is TGTGCCAGTAGTCTGGACAGAAGCTCCCCTAATTCACCCCTCCACTTT.

This sequence joins TRBV28 and TRBJ2-1; no clear D gene. V was trimmed by 3 bases and J by 2 bases, leaving 11 bases between them. Germline V gene data show CDR1 as MDHEN and CDR2 as SYDVKM. The CDR3 runs to 15 residues. The CDR3 DNA reads as TGTGCCAGCAGTTTTTTACAGAAAACCTACAATGAGCAGTTCTTC. Protein product: CASSFLQKTYNEQFF.

V usage is TRBV10-3 and J usage is TRBJ2-1; 7 nucleotides match TRBD1. V was clipped by 10 bases and J by 4 bases; unmatched bases: 7. The germline V gene has CDR1 ENHRY and CDR2 SYGVKD. The CDR3 runs 13 residues. In nucleotides, the CDR3 is TGTGCCAACTCCGAGACAGGGTACAATGAGCAGTTCTTC. Encoded protein: CANSETGYNEQFF.

This rearrangement joins TRBV10-3 to TRBJ2-5, with 8 bases fitting TRBD1. The V gene's germline CDR1 is ENHRY and CDR2 SYGVKD. V gave up 4 bases and J gave up 4 bases; unmatched junction bases: 2. The CDR3 totals 13 residues. CDR3 coding DNA: TGTGCCATCAGTGCCGGACAGGGAGAGACCCAGTACTTC. Its protein product is CAISAGQGETQYF.

The chain combines TRBV18 with TRBJ1-2; TRBD1 matches 7 bases. J was trimmed by 4 bases and V by 4 bases; bases with no gene match: 6. The CDR3 extends over 14 amino acids. Germline CDR1 KGHSH, CDR2 LQKENI. The CDR3 reads CASSLAGQFYGYTF. The CDR3, as DNA: TGTGCCAGCTCACTCGCGGGACAGTTCTATGGCTACACCTTC.

The sample holds one count of this clone. This chain connects TRBV28 to TRBJ1-4; no firm D call. Germline V gives CDR1 MDHEN, CDR2 SYDVKM. Trimming cost V 4 bases and J 0 bases, with 12 bases left between them. This CDR3 has 16 residues. The CDR3 loop reads CASSSEERATNEKLFF. The CDR3 nucleotides read TGTGCCAGCAGTTCCGAGGAAAGGGCAACTAATGAAAAACTGTTTTTT.

The V gene is TRBV7-9, the J gene TRBJ2-5; 7 bases match TRBD2. The CDR3 totals 14 residues. With V trimmed by 1 base and J by 7 bases, 6 bases remained unmatched. CDR1 and CDR2 (germline): SEHNR, FQNEAQ (reference sequence). CDR3 loop: CASSLGVGEGTQYF. CDR3 nucleotide sequence: TGTGCCAGCAGCTTAGGGGTCGGGGAGGGGACCCAGTACTTC. The complete variable domain, with remaining parts taken from reference TRBV7-9 and TRBJ2-5, reads DTGVSQNPRHKITKRGQNVTFRCDPISEHNRLYWYRQTLGQGPEFLTYFQNEAQLEKSRLLSDRFSAERPKGSFSTLEIQRTEQGDSAMYLCASSLGVGEGTQYFGPGTRLLVL.

This chain uses TRBV28 with TRBJ2-2; 7 nucleotides match TRBD1. The germline V gene has CDR1 MDHEN and CDR2 SYDVKM. Trimming at V came to 5 bases and at J to 6 bases, leaving 6 bases not matched to a gene. This CDR3 has 14 residues. CDR3 in DNA: TGTGCCAGCAGTCCAGGCGACAGGGCCGGGGAGCTGTTTTTT. This encodes CASSPGDRAGELFF. The variable domain in full, completed from reference TRBV28 and TRBJ2-2, reads DVKVTQSSRYLVKRTGEKVFLECVQDMDHENMFWYRQDPGLGLRLIYFSYDVKMKEKGDIPEGYSVSREKKERFSLILESASTNQTSMYLCASSPGDRAGELFFGEGSRLTVL.

The sample holds one count of this clone. The chain couples TRBV4-3 to TRBJ1-1, with D perhaps matching TRBD1 (6 bases). The V end was cut by 0 bases, the J end by 5 bases, with 19 bases between. The CDR3 contains 17 residues. CDR1 and CDR2 from the germline V gene are LGHNA and YSLEER. The chain's CDR3 is CASSQDIGRGARTEAFF. In DNA, the CDR3 is TGCGCCAGCAGCCAAGATATTGGGCGGGGGGCTCGGACTGAAGCTTTCTTT.

This sequence joins TRBV6-7 and TRBJ1-2, with 7 bases aligning to TRBD1. TRBV6-7 is assigned to the ORF class and has an uncertain function. The V segment lost 6 bases and the J segment 5 bases; nucleotides outside the gene matches: 15. CDR3 length equals 16 residues. CDR3 residues: CASSRTGTSGWYGYTF. CDR3 nucleotides: TGTGCCAGCAGCCGGACAGGTACCTCGGGATGGTATGGCTACACCTTC.

The rearrangement uses TRBV25-1 and TRBJ2-3; D is possibly TRBD1 or TRBD2 (5 bases each). The germline gives CDR1 MGHDK, CDR2 SYGVNS. V dropped 2 bases and J dropped 0 bases, with 9 bases sitting between them. CDR3 length: 15 residues. The CDR3: CASSEGTYSTDTQYF. For the CDR3, the DNA is TGTGCCAGCAGTGAAGGGACGTATAGCACAGATACGCAGTATTTT. Drawing the rest from reference TRBV25-1 and TRBJ2-3, the complete variable domain is EADIYQTPRYLVIGTGKKITLECSQTMGHDKMYWYQQDPGMELHLIHYSYGVNSTEKGDLSSESTVSRIRTEHFPLTLESARPSHTSQYLCASSEGTYSTDTQYFGPGTRLTVL.

The V gene is TRBV27, the J gene TRBJ2-1; D is ambiguous. Trimming left V 2 bases short and J 4 bases short, with 12 bases between. Germline V CDR1 and CDR2: MNHEY, SMNVEV (reference sequence). The CDR3 consists of 15 residues. CDR3 sequence: CASSLRWQAYNEQFF. The CDR3 nucleotides read TGTGCCAGCAGTTTACGATGGCAGGCATACAATGAGCAGTTCTTC.

CDR3 amino acids: CASSFSGGVSSYEQYF. DNA for the CDR3: TGTGCCAGCAGCTTTAGCGGGGGGGTCAGCTCCTACGAGCAGTACTTC. The chain combines TRBV7-2 with TRBJ2-7; the match to TRBD2 covers 11 bases. The CDR3 loop spans 16 amino acids. Germline assignment: CDR1 SGHTA and CDR2 FQGNSA. Germline trimming cut 3 bases from V and 0 bases from J; bases unmatched to any gene: 4.

The chain has TRBV5-6 and TRBJ2-5; 8 bases line up with TRBD2. The CDR3 length is 16 residues. CDR1 and CDR2 from the germline V gene are SGHDT and YYEEEE. J was trimmed by 5 bases and V by 2 bases; bases with no gene match: 11. The CDR3 DNA is TGTGCCAGCAGCTTTTATCGGGGGGGCCTGGCGGAGACCCAGTACTTC. It yields the protein CASSFYRGGLAETQYF.

This clone was seen just once. This sequence joins TRBV11-2 and TRBJ2-6; D ambiguous. V lost 3 bases and J lost 2, with 14 bases in between. Germline CDR1 is SGHAT and CDR2 is FQNNGV. CDR3 size: 17 residues. CDR3 nucleotides: TGTGCCAGCAGCTTCGGCGTGCGGTCGGCTGGGGCCAACGTCCTGACTTTC. This translates into CASSFGVRSAGANVLTF.

V and J are TRBV30 and TRBJ1-4; perhaps TRBD1 as D (6 bases). V was pared by 5 bases and J by 8 bases, with 18 bases between. The CDR3 covers 14 residues. The germline CDR1 and CDR2 sequences are GTSNPN and SVGIG (reference sequence). The CDR3 bases are TGTGCCTGGTCCTACCGAGGGGGAGGGGAAAAACTGTTTTTT. Translated, it gives CAWSYRGGGEKLFF.

The chain links TRBV7-6 to TRBJ1-5; D perhaps matches TRBD1 (6 bases). This CDR3 spans 13 amino acids. CDR1 and CDR2 from the germline V gene are SGHVS and FNYEAQ. V was clipped by 8 bases and J by 1 base, with 9 bases between them. CDR3 DNA sequence: TGTGCCAGCTCGAGGGGGAGCAATCAGCCCCAGCATTTT. Translated: CASSRGSNQPQHF. Filled out from reference TRBV7-6 and TRBJ1-5, the complete variable domain reads GAGVSQSPRYKVTKRGQDVALRCDPISGHVSLYWYRQALGQGPEFLTYFNYEAQQDKSGLPNDRFSAERPEGSISTLTIQRTEQRDSAMYRCASSRGSNQPQHFGDGTRLSIL.

The CDR3 is CASSLERSSGANVLTF. CDR3 coding DNA: TGTGCCAGCAGTTTGGAACGGTCCTCTGGGGCCAACGTCCTGACTTTC. The chain is built from TRBV28 and TRBJ2-6; D call uncertain. The ends were cut back, 3 bases at V and 0 bases at J, with 9 bases in the middle. This CDR3 region has 16 residues. CDR1 MDHEN and CDR2 SYDVKM come from the germline V gene.

This sequence joins TRBV6-5 and TRBJ2-3, with TRBD1 as a possible D gene (5 bases). The CDR3 has 14 residues. V lost 6 bases and J lost 0, with 10 bases in between. Germline V gene lookup returns CDR1 MNHEY and CDR2 SVGAGI. CDR3 coding DNA: TGTGCCAGCAGATTCACAGGTAGCACAGATACGCAGTATTTT. Its protein product is CASRFTGSTDTQYF.

The chain links TRBV5-8 to TRBJ2-7, with 8 bases lining up with TRBD2. This CDR3 spans 15 amino acids. J lost 3 bases, V lost 2 bases, and 7 bases had no gene match. Germline V gives CDR1 SGHTS, CDR2 YDEGEE. CDR3 amino acids: CASSLTGGTHYEQYF. CDR3 nucleotide sequence: TGTGCCAGCAGCTTAACGGGGGGGACCCACTACGAGCAGTACTTC.

This clone was seen ten or more times. This chain joins TRBV27 and TRBJ2-1; D possibly corresponds to TRBD2 (6 bases). CDR3 length equals 15 residues. Germline CDR1 reads MNHEY; CDR2 reads SMNVEV (reference sequence). V shed 5 bases and J shed 2 bases, with 13 bases lying between them. The CDR3 spells CASSVAGPTYNEQFF. The CDR3 DNA is TGTGCCAGCAGTGTTGCGGGACCCACCTACAATGAGCAGTTCTTC.

This chain uses TRBV18 with TRBJ2-4; D call uncertain. The V gene lost 4 bases and the J gene lost 0 bases, with 10 bases spanning the gap. The CDR3 runs to 15 residues. Germline V gene lookup returns CDR1 KGHSH and CDR2 LQKENI. CDR3 DNA: TGTGCCAGCTCACTTCCGTCGCTAGCCAAAAACATTCAGTACTTC. Translating it yields CASSLPSLAKNIQYF.